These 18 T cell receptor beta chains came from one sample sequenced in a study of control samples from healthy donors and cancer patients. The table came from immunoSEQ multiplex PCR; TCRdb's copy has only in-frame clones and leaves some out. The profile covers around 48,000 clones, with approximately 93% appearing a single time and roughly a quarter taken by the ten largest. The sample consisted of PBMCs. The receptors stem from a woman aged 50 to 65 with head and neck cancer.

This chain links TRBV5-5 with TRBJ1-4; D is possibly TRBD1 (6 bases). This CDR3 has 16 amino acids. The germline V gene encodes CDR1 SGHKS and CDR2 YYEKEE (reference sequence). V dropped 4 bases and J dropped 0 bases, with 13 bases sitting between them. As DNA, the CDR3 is TGTGCCAGCAGCCCTAAAACAGGGACAACTAATGAAAAACTGTTTTTT. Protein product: CASSPKTGTTNEKLFF.

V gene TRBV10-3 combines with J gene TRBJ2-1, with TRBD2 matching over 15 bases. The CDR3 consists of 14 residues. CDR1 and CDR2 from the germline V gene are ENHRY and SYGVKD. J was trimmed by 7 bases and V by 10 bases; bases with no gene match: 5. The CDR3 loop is CATAGLAGGNEQFF. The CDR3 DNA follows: TGTGCCACCGCGGGACTAGCGGGAGGTAATGAGCAGTTCTTC.

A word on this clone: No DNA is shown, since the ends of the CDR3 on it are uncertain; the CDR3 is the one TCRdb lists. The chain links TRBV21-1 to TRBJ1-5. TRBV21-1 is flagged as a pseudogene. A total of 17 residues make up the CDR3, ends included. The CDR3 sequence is CASVGSGIRLDNQPQHF.

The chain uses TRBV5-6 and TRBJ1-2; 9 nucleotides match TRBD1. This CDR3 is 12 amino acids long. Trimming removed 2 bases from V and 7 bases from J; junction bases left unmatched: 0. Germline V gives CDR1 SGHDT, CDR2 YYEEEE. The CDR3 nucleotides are TGTGCCAGCAGCTTACAGGGGGCTGGCTACACCTTC. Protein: CASSLQGAGYTF.

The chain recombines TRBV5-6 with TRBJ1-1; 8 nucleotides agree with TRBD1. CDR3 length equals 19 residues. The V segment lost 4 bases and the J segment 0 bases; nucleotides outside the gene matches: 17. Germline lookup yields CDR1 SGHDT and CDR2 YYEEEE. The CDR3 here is CASSPAHRGYWGMNTEAFF. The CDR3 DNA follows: TGTGCCAGCAGCCCGGCCCACAGGGGGTATTGGGGAATGAACACTGAAGCTTTCTTT. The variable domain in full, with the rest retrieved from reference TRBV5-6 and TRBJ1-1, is DAGVTQSPTHLIKTRGQQVTLRCSPKSGHDTVSWYQQALGQGPQFIFQYYEEEERQRGNFPDRFSGHQFPNYSSELNVNALLLGDSALYLCASSPAHRGYWGMNTEAFFGQGTRLTVV.

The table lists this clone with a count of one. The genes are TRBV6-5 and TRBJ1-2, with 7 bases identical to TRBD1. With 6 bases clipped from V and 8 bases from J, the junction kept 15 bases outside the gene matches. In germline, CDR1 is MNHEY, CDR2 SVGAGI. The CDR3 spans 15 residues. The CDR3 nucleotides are TGTGCCAGCAGCCAGGGGCCCGACAGGGTCGGGGGCTACACCTTC. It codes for CASSQGPDRVGGYTF.

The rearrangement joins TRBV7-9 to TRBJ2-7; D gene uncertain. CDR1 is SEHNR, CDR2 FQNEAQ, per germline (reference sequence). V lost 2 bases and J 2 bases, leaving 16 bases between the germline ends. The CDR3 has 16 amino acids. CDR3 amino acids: CASSLFPPVGTYEQYF. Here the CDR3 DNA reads TGTGCCAGCAGCTTATTCCCCCCCGTAGGAACCTACGAGCAGTACTTC.

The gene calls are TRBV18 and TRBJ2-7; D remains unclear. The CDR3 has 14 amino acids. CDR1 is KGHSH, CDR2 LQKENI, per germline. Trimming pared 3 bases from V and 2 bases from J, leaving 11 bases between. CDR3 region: CASSPNRHTYEQYF. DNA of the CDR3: TGTGCCAGCTCACCGAACAGACACACCTACGAGCAGTACTTC.

CDR3 amino acids: CASREAPNTGELFF. Written as DNA, the CDR3 is TGCGCCAGCAGAGAGGCTCCGAACACCGGGGAGCTGTTTTTT. The chain is built from TRBV5-1 and TRBJ2-2; no reliable D call. Looked up from germline, CDR1 is SGHRS and CDR2 is YFSETQ. Deletions cut 5 bases from V and 0 bases from J, with 8 bases between. This CDR3 region has 14 residues.

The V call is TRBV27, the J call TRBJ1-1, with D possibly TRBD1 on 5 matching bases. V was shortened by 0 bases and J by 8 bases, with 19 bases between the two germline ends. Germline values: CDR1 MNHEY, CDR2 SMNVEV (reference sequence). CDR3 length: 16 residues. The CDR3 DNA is TGTGCCAGCAGTTTATCGGCAGGACTCACATCAGGGGAAGCTTTCTTT. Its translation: CASSLSAGLTSGEAFF.

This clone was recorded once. The CDR3 nucleotides are TGTGCCAGCAGCTCCGGGACAGGGGGCATGAATGAGCAGTTCTTC. Translating it yields CASSSGTGGMNEQFF. This sequence joins TRBV11-2 and TRBJ2-1; 12 bases fit TRBD1. The CDR3 spans 15 residues. Trimming cost V 4 bases and J 7 bases; bases outside gene matches: 5. CDR1 is SGHAT and CDR2 is FQNNGV in the germline V gene.

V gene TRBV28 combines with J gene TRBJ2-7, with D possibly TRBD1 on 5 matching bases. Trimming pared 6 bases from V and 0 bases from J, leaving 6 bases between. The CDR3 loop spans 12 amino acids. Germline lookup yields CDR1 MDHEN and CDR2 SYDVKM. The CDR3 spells CASRGDSYEQYF. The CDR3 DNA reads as TGTGCCAGCAGAGGGGACTCCTACGAGCAGTACTTC.

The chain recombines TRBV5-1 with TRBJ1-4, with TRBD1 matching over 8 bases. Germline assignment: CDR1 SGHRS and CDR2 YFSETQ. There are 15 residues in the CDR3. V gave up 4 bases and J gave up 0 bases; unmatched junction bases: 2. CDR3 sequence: CASSLDRATNEKLFF. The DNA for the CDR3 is TGCGCCAGCAGCCTGGACAGGGCAACTAATGAAAAACTGTTTTTT.

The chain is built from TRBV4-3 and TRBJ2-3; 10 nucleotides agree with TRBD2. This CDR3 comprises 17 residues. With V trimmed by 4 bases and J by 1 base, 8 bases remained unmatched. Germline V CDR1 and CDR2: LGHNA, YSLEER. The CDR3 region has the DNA TGCGCCAGCAGCCCTTTAGCTAGCGGGAGTGGCACAGATACGCAGTATTTT. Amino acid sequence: CASSPLASGSGTDTQYF.

The CDR3 sequence: CASSLTGDSNQPQHF. CDR3 DNA: TGTGCCAGCAGCTTAACAGGTGATAGCAATCAGCCCCAGCATTTT. V usage is TRBV7-2 and J usage is TRBJ1-5; D is possibly TRBD1 (5 bases). V lost 2 bases and J 0 bases, leaving 8 bases between the germline ends. The CDR3 consists of 15 residues. Germline V gene sequence: CDR1 SGHTA, CDR2 FQGNSA.

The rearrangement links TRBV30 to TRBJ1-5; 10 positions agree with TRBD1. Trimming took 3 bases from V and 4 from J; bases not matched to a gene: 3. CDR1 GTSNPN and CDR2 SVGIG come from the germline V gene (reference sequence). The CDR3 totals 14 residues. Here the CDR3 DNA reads TGTGCCTGGAGCCCGGGACAGGGGAATCAGCCCCAGCATTTT. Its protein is CAWSPGQGNQPQHF.

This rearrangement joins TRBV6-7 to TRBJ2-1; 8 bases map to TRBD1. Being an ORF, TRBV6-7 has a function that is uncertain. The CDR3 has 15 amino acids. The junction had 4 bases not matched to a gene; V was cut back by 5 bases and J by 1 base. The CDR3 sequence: CASSPGQGSYNEQFF. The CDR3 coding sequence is TGTGCCAGCAGTCCCGGACAGGGATCCTACAATGAGCAGTTCTTC.

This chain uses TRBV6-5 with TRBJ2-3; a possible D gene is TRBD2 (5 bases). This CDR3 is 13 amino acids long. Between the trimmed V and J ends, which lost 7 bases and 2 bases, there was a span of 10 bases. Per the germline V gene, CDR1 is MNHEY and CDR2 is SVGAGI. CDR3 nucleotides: TGTGCCAGCATAAACGGGATCACAGATACGCAGTATTTT. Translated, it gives CASINGITDTQYF.